The 15 T cell receptor beta chains below all came from one sample that was sequenced in a study of identical twins. TCRdb ran MiXCR on the 5' RACE reads and lists one entry per CDR3 protein. The sample lists about 530,000 distinct CDR3 sequences; nearly 15% were seen once. This sample also appeared in a second study, on yellow fever vaccine responses in identical twins.

Sequencing was performed on CD4+ T cells sorted from blood. Every receptor here comes from a woman aged 18 to 35 in good health.

This clonotype has more than one count but fewer than ten. The chain employs TRBV5-1 and TRBJ2-6; D is ambiguous. This CDR3 region has 18 residues. Per the germline V gene, CDR1 is SGHRS and CDR2 is YFSETQ. Trimming took off 0 bases at V and 0 bases at J, with 13 bases between the two ends. The DNA of the CDR3 is TGCGCCAGCAGCTTGGATCTGAGAGGCGGCTCTGGGGCCAACGTCCTGACTTTC. This encodes CASSLDLRGGSGANVLTF.

The chain links TRBV15 to TRBJ2-1; 11 bases match TRBD2. Germline values: CDR1 LNHNV, CDR2 YYDKDF (reference sequence). V lost 5 bases and J lost 2; bases outside the gene matches: 2. The CDR3 consists of 15 residues. The CDR3 nucleotides are TGTGCCACCAGCGGGACTAGCGGAACCTACAATGAGCAGTTCTTC. This translates into CATSGTSGTYNEQFF.

This clonotype has at least ten counts. The genes are TRBV3-1 and TRBJ1-1, with 7 bases identical to TRBD1. The germline CDR1 and CDR2 sequences are LGHDT and YNNKEL (reference sequence). This CDR3 has 12 amino acids. The ends lost 5 bases at V and 5 bases at J; junction bases unmatched: 2. Here the CDR3 reads CASSAQGTEAFF. As DNA, the CDR3 is TGTGCCAGCAGCGCACAGGGGACTGAAGCTTTCTTT. The full variable domain, rest sourced from reference TRBV3-1 and TRBJ1-1, is DTAVSQTPKYLVTQMGNDKSIKCEQNLGHDTMYWYKQDSKKFLKIMFSYNNKELIINETVPNRFSPKSPDKAHLNLHINSLELGDSAVYFCASSAQGTEAFFGQGTRLTVV.

The chain is built from TRBV7-9 and TRBJ2-2; D is perhaps TRBD1 (6 bases). V was cut by 4 bases and J by 4 bases, with 13 bases left in between. The V gene's germline CDR1 is SEHNR and CDR2 FQNEAQ (reference sequence). This CDR3 is 15 amino acids long. In DNA, the CDR3 is TGTGCCAGCAGCTCCCAGGGGATAGTCACCGGGGAGCTGTTTTTT. Encoded protein: CASSSQGIVTGELFF.

This chain connects TRBV5-1 to TRBJ2-7; 10 nucleotides line up with TRBD2. J was trimmed by 5 bases and V by 1 base; bases with no gene match: 9. CDR3 length equals 16 residues. In germline, CDR1 is SGHRS, CDR2 YFSETQ. This CDR3 reads CASSLPPLAGEHEQYF. In nucleotides, the CDR3 is TGCGCCAGCAGCTTGCCGCCTCTAGCGGGAGAACACGAGCAGTACTTC.

This clonotype has only a few counts. The chain is built from TRBV7-9 and TRBJ1-2; 8 positions match TRBD1. In germline, CDR1 is SEHNR, CDR2 FQNEAQ (reference sequence). CDR3 length equals 15 residues. V was clipped by 5 bases and J by 8 bases; unmatched bases: 13. CDR3 bases: TGTGCCAGCAGCCCATACGCCGACAGGGGCAGAGGCTACACCTTC. This encodes CASSPYADRGRGYTF. The full variable domain, rest sourced from reference TRBV7-9 and TRBJ1-2, is DTGVSQNPRHKITKRGQNVTFRCDPISEHNRLYWYRQTLGQGPEFLTYFQNEAQLEKSRLLSDRFSAERPKGSFSTLEIQRTEQGDSAMYLCASSPYADRGRGYTFGSGTRLTVV.

The chain recombines TRBV5-1 with TRBJ1-1, with 7 bases aligning to TRBD1. Germline values: CDR1 SGHRS, CDR2 YFSETQ. The CDR3 covers 16 residues. The V gene end was trimmed by 4 bases and the J gene end by 0 bases; junction bases not matched to a gene: 9. The CDR3 sequence: CASSVQNRGLNTEAFF. The CDR3 nucleotides read TGCGCCAGCAGCGTTCAAAACAGGGGCCTGAACACTGAAGCTTTCTTT.

About this clonotype itself: A clone one base away is much larger, so this may be a read error. The rearrangement joins TRBV11-2 to TRBJ2-2; 12 nucleotides line up with TRBD2. CDR1 SGHAT and CDR2 FQNNGV come from the germline V gene. V trimming: 6 bases; J trimming: 4 bases; junction bases outside the gene matches: 3. This CDR3 has 15 residues. CDR3 coding DNA: TGTGCCAGCAGACAGACTAGCGGGAGCACCGGGGAGCTGTTTTTT. Protein: CASRQTSGSTGELFF. Full variable domain (rest looked up from reference TRBV11-2 and TRBJ2-2): EAGVAQSPRYKIIEKRQSVAFWCNPISGHATLYWYQQILGQGPKLLIQFQNNGVVDDSQLPKDRFSAERLKGVDSTLKIQPAKLEDSAVYLCASRQTSGSTGELFFGEGSRLTVL.

V is TRBV6-5 and J is TRBJ2-7, with D perhaps matching TRBD2 (6 bases). The germline gives CDR1 MNHEY, CDR2 SVGAGI. There are 13 residues in the CDR3. With 4 bases removed from V and 1 base from J, the gap between germline ends came to 8 bases. CDR3 protein: CASSSAGSYEQYF. CDR3 bases: TGTGCCAGCAGTTCGGCGGGGTCCTACGAGCAGTACTTC.

The CDR3 protein is CASSLLGPDIQYF. CDR3 sequence (DNA): TGCGCCAGCAGCTTGCTGGGTCCGGACATTCAGTACTTC. The gene calls are TRBV5-1 and TRBJ2-4, with no clear D. The CDR3 totals 13 residues. Per the germline V gene, CDR1 is SGHRS and CDR2 is YFSETQ. Trimming shortened V by 1 base and J by 8 bases, and 10 bases separated the two germline ends.

This clonotype was counted only a few times. The chain couples TRBV5-6 to TRBJ1-2; D not resolved. The CDR3 has 12 residues. CDR1 and CDR2 from the germline V gene are SGHDT and YYEEEE. V shed 0 bases and J shed 11 bases, with 11 bases lying between them. CDR3 DNA: TGTGCCAGCAGCTTGGAATCGGGCAGATACACCTTC. The encoded protein is CASSLESGRYTF. Full variable domain (rest looked up from reference TRBV5-6 and TRBJ1-2): DAGVTQSPTHLIKTRGQQVTLRCSPKSGHDTVSWYQQALGQGPQFIFQYYEEEERQRGNFPDRFSGHQFPNYSSELNVNALLLGDSALYLCASSLESGRYTFGSGTRLTVV.

The chain couples TRBV27 to TRBJ2-2; perhaps TRBD2 as D (5 bases). Germline CDR1 and CDR2: MNHEY and SMNVEV (reference sequence). The CDR3 sequence is 14 residues long. V lost 3 bases and J lost 5, with 10 bases in between. CDR3 loop: CASSFDYKTGELFF. CDR3 nucleotide sequence: TGTGCCAGCAGTTTTGACTATAAGACCGGGGAGCTGTTTTTT.

Many counts were recorded for this clonotype. The V call is TRBV28, the J call TRBJ1-3; 7 positions match TRBD1. Unmatched junction bases numbered 5, after V lost 7 bases and J lost 2 bases. Per germline, CDR1 MDHEN and CDR2 SYDVKM. CDR3 length: 14 residues. Written as DNA, the CDR3 is TGTGCCAGCAAAAAAGGGGGCACTGGAAACACCATATATTTT. The encoded protein is CASKKGGTGNTIYF. The whole variable domain, remainder taken from reference TRBV28 and TRBJ1-3, is DVKVTQSSRYLVKRTGEKVFLECVQDMDHENMFWYRQDPGLGLRLIYFSYDVKMKEKGDIPEGYSVSREKKERFSLILESASTNQTSMYLCASKKGGTGNTIYFGEGSWLTVV.

The chain recombines TRBV2 with TRBJ2-5; TRBD2 aligns across 8 bases. Germline V gene data show CDR1 as SNHLY and CDR2 as FYNNEI. J gave up 3 bases and V 6 bases, and 12 bases lay outside the gene matches. The CDR3 sequence is 16 residues long. CDR3 protein: CASRTTRTSLEETQYF. CDR3 DNA sequence: TGTGCCAGCAGGACTACCCGGACTAGCCTAGAAGAGACCCAGTACTTC. Full variable domain (missing parts from reference TRBV2 and TRBJ2-5): EPEVTQTPSHQVTQMGQEVILRCVPISNHLYFYWYRQILGQKVEFLVSFYNNEISEKSEIFDDQFSVERPDGSNFTLKIRSTKLEDSAMYFCASRTTRTSLEETQYFGPGTRLLVL.

In this sample, this clonotype turned up a few times. The V gene is TRBV10-3, the J gene TRBJ1-4; weak D call: TRBD1 (5 bases). Germline V gene data show CDR1 as ENHRY and CDR2 as SYGVKD. Trimming took 2 bases from V and 5 from J, leaving 15 bases between them. CDR3 length: 16 residues. The DNA of the CDR3 is TGTGCCATCAGTGAGGGAAAAGGGACCCTAAATGAAAAACTGTTTTTT. It yields the protein CAISEGKGTLNEKLFF.